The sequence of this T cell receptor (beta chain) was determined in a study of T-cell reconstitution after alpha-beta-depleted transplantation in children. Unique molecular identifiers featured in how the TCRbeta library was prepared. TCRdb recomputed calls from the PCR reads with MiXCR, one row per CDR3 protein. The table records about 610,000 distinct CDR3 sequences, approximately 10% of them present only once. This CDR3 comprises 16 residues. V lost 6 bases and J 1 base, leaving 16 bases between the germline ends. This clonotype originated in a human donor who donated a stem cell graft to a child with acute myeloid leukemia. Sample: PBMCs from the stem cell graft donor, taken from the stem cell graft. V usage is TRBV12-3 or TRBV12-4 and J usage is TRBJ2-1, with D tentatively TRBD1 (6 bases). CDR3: CASSPLGAASYNEQFF. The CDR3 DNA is TGTGCCAGCAGCCCATTGGGGGCAGCGTCCTACAATGAGCAGTTCTTC.